The 22 T cell receptor beta chains below come from one sample, sequenced in a study of T cells after yellow fever vaccination. MiXCR, run by TCRdb on the 5' RACE reads, gives a single entry per CDR3 protein. The data hold hundreds of thousands of distinct CDR3 sequences, with roughly a sixth observed a single time. The specimen was PBMCs, collected before the yellow fever booster vaccination. These receptors were obtained from a man between 18 and 35 years old who received the YFV17D yellow fever vaccine.

The gene calls are TRBV27 and TRBJ1-5; weak D call: TRBD1 (6 bases). Germline CDR1 reads MNHEY; CDR2 reads SMNVEV (reference sequence). Trimming left V 6 bases short and J 0 bases short, with 6 bases between. The CDR3 is 13 residues long. The CDR3 here is CASRDSSNQPQHF. The CDR3 DNA sequence: TGTGCCAGCAGGGACAGTAGCAATCAGCCCCAGCATTTT.

This clonotype was picked up one time. This sequence joins TRBV4-1 and TRBJ1-5, with D possibly being TRBD1 (5 bases). V gave up 8 bases and J gave up 6 bases, with 23 bases separating them. CDR1 is MGHRA and CDR2 is YSYEKL in the germline V gene. The CDR3 runs to 16 residues. CDR3 residues: CASSLGGESVSQPQHF. CDR3 DNA: TGCGCCAGCTCGCTGGGGGGGGAGTCAGTGAGTCAGCCCCAGCATTTT.

This clonotype was detected ten times or more. The chain links TRBV29-1 to TRBJ1-2; TRBD1 agrees at 7 bases. The CDR3 contains 14 residues. With V trimmed by 4 bases and J by 4 bases, 9 bases remained unmatched. Germline CDR1 reads SQVTM; CDR2 reads ANQGSEA. CDR3: CSVGFGQAAYGYTF. The CDR3 bases are TGCAGCGTTGGTTTTGGACAGGCAGCCTATGGCTACACCTTC.

This clonotype showed up just a few times. The J gene is TRBJ2-3, the V gene TRBV27, with 8 bases aligning to TRBD1. Germline V lookup: CDR1 MNHEY, CDR2 SMNVEV (reference sequence). This CDR3 comprises 15 residues. J lost 2 bases, V lost 3 bases, and 4 bases had no gene match. The DNA for the CDR3 is TGTGCCAGCAGTTTTAGGACAGGGTACACAGATACGCAGTATTTT. Translated, it gives CASSFRTGYTDTQYF.

This clonotype was seen a handful of times. This chain uses TRBV9 with TRBJ2-3, with 16 bases aligning to TRBD2. Trimming at V came to 7 bases and at J to 3 bases, leaving 8 bases not matched to a gene. CDR3 length: 17 amino acids. Germline-derived CDR1 and CDR2 are SGDLS and YYNGEE. CDR3 region: CASASGTSGGATDTQYF. The CDR3 DNA follows: TGTGCCAGCGCCAGCGGGACTAGCGGGGGGGCTACAGATACGCAGTATTTT.

The V gene is TRBV6-2 or TRBV6-3, the J gene TRBJ2-7, with a possible D match to TRBD1 (6 bases). With 5 bases removed from V and 2 bases from J, the gap between germline ends came to 22 bases. Germline V gene lookup returns CDR1 MNHEY and CDR2 SVGEGT. This CDR3 has 17 amino acids. The DNA for the CDR3 is TGTGCCAGCAGTCCGCGAGTAGGACAGACTATCACCTACGAGCAGTACGTC. Translated: CASSPRVGQTITYEQYV.

This rearrangement joins TRBV9 to TRBJ1-2; D call uncertain. V was clipped by 6 bases and J by 2 bases, with 26 bases between them. CDR3 length: 18 amino acids. Germline CDR1 reads SGDLS; CDR2 reads YYNGEE. CDR3 DNA: TGTGCCAGCAACAAAGGAGAGACTCTCCCAGACCTCAACTATGGCTACACCTTC. This encodes CASNKGETLPDLNYGYTF.

The V and J genes are TRBV2 and TRBJ2-3, with 7 bases that match TRBD1. V lost 8 bases, J lost 1 base, and 9 bases stayed unmatched. The CDR3 sequence is 15 residues long. In germline, CDR1 is SNHLY, CDR2 FYNNEI. In nucleotides, the CDR3 is TGTGCCAGCTGTGGGACAGCCATTCGCACAGATACGCAGTATTTT. Its protein product is CASCGTAIRTDTQYF.

The chain recombines TRBV12-3 or TRBV12-4 with TRBJ1-3; weak D call: TRBD1 (6 bases). The V end lost 2 bases, the J end lost 3 bases, and 14 bases lay between the germline ends. CDR3 length equals 16 residues. CDR3 sequence: CASSLRGARVGNTIYF. CDR3 nucleotide sequence: TGTGCCAGCAGTTTAAGGGGGGCACGGGTTGGAAACACCATATATTTT.

This chain joins TRBV5-6 and TRBJ2-1, with TRBD2 matching over 11 bases. The trim removed 10 bases at V and 0 bases at J, leaving 9 bases unmatched. CDR1 SGHDT and CDR2 YYEEEE come from the germline V gene. This CDR3 contains 16 residues. CDR3 residues: CAGTSGGPFSYNEQFF. CDR3 in DNA: TGTGCCGGAACTAGCGGGGGCCCTTTCTCCTACAATGAGCAGTTCTTC. Using reference TRBV5-6 and TRBJ2-1 for the parts outside the CDR3, the full variable domain is DAGVTQSPTHLIKTRGQQVTLRCSPKSGHDTVSWYQQALGQGPQFIFQYYEEEERQRGNFPDRFSGHQFPNYSSELNVNALLLGDSALYLCAGTSGGPFSYNEQFFGPGTRLTVL.

The chain uses TRBV5-6 and TRBJ1-2; unclear D gene. This CDR3 is 14 amino acids long. Trimming pared 2 bases from V and 0 bases from J, leaving 8 bases between. Germline assignment: CDR1 SGHDT and CDR2 YYEEEE. The CDR3 here is CASSFDLPNYGYTF. The DNA for the CDR3 is TGTGCCAGCAGCTTCGACCTTCCTAACTATGGCTACACCTTC. The full variable domain, rest sourced from reference TRBV5-6 and TRBJ1-2, is DAGVTQSPTHLIKTRGQQVTLRCSPKSGHDTVSWYQQALGQGPQFIFQYYEEEERQRGNFPDRFSGHQFPNYSSELNVNALLLGDSALYLCASSFDLPNYGYTFGSGTRLTVV.

This chain links TRBV4-3 with TRBJ1-1; D not resolved. The CDR3 extends over 16 amino acids. The V gene's germline CDR1 is LGHNA and CDR2 YSLEER. The germline V and J ends were trimmed by 0 bases and 4 bases, with 15 bases remaining between them. The CDR3 nucleotides read TGCGCCAGCAGCCAAGAGAAGGATCCTTGGGGCACTGAAGCTTTCTTT. It codes for CASSQEKDPWGTEAFF.

The chain carries TRBV5-1 and TRBJ2-1; D is undetermined. The CDR3 consists of 13 residues. Trimming took off 4 bases at V and 5 bases at J, with 10 bases between the two ends. The V gene's germline CDR1 is SGHRS and CDR2 YFSETQ. CDR3 DNA sequence: TGCGCCAGCAGCCAATCTCAGAACAATGAGCAGTTCTTC. It yields the protein CASSQSQNNEQFF.

The chain's CDR3 is CASSSTGINTEAFF. CDR3 nucleotides: TGTGCCAGCAGTTCGACAGGCATTAACACTGAAGCTTTCTTT. The chain links TRBV12-3 or TRBV12-4 to TRBJ1-1; a possible D gene is TRBD1 (6 bases). The CDR3 runs 14 residues. V lost 4 bases and J 2 bases, leaving 11 bases between the germline ends.

This clonotype was detected a few times. The chain uses TRBV7-6 and TRBJ1-4, with 7 bases identical to TRBD1. Germline lookup yields CDR1 SGHVS and CDR2 FNYEAQ. The length of the CDR3 is 16 residues. With 0 bases clipped from V and 7 bases from J, the junction kept 8 bases outside the gene matches. This chain's CDR3 is CASSLAVKGASEKLFF. The CDR3 DNA sequence: TGTGCCAGCAGCTTAGCGGTGAAGGGGGCGAGTGAAAAACTGTTTTTT.

This clonotype turned up a few times. The J gene is TRBJ2-7, the V gene TRBV4-3; TRBD1 aligns across 7 bases. V lost 0 bases, J lost 4 bases, and 9 bases stayed unmatched. The CDR3 runs 16 residues. The germline V gene has CDR1 LGHNA and CDR2 YSLEER. This chain's CDR3 is CASSQDWAGGQYEQYF. The DNA for the CDR3 is TGCGCCAGCAGCCAAGATTGGGCAGGGGGACAGTACGAGCAGTACTTC.

The chain couples TRBV28 to TRBJ2-4; 7 bases are a match to TRBD1. The CDR3 consists of 14 residues. CDR1 MDHEN and CDR2 SYDVKM come from the germline V gene. J was trimmed by 9 bases and V by 4 bases; bases with no gene match: 9. Written as DNA, the CDR3 is TGTGCCAGCAGTTCCCCACAGACAGGGATCATTCAGTACTTC. Encoded protein: CASSSPQTGIIQYF.

This chain links TRBV27 with TRBJ2-3; weak D call: TRBD1 (7 bases). Germline V CDR1 and CDR2: MNHEY, SMNVEV (reference sequence). V lost 5 bases and J lost 4, with 13 bases in between. The CDR3 covers 14 residues. As DNA, the CDR3 is TGTGCCAGCAGTATACAGGGGAGGCCAGATACGCAGTATTTT. Encoded protein: CASSIQGRPDTQYF.

This clonotype was seen more than once but under ten times. The chain links TRBV29-1 to TRBJ2-1; TRBD2 agrees at 11 bases. V shed 4 bases and J 8 bases; nucleotides not matched to a gene: 10. This CDR3 comprises 15 residues. Germline lookup yields CDR1 SQVTM and CDR2 ANQGSEA. CDR3 protein: CSVGPVAGGSDEQFF. The CDR3 nucleotides read TGCAGCGTTGGGCCAGTAGCGGGGGGGTCAGATGAGCAGTTCTTC.

The chain carries TRBV18 and TRBJ2-1; 10 nucleotides agree with TRBD2. The CDR3 is made up of 15 amino acids. Trimming removed 4 bases from V and 15 bases from J; junction bases left unmatched: 15. CDR1 KGHSH and CDR2 LQKENI come from the germline V gene. CDR3 sequence: CASSQGVIGLADMFF. CDR3 coding DNA: TGTGCCAGCTCACAGGGAGTAATCGGACTAGCGGACATGTTCTTC.

A few counts support this clonotype. The V gene is TRBV10-3, the J gene TRBJ1-5; 7 bases are a match to TRBD1. V gave up 6 bases and J gave up 7 bases; unmatched junction bases: 9. Germline loops: CDR1 ENHRY, CDR2 SYGVKD. This CDR3 region has 14 residues. Written as DNA, the CDR3 is TGTGCCATCAGCGAGACAGGGTATGGACAGCCCCAGCATTTT. Its protein product is CAISETGYGQPQHF.

V gene TRBV25-1 combines with J gene TRBJ1-2; TRBD1 agrees at 11 bases. The trim removed 6 bases at V and 3 bases at J, leaving 3 bases unmatched. The germline V gene has CDR1 MGHDK and CDR2 SYGVNS. The CDR3 runs 14 residues. The chain's CDR3 is CASRGTGGHYGYTF. In nucleotides, the CDR3 is TGTGCCAGCAGGGGGACAGGGGGACACTATGGCTACACCTTC.